This TCR beta chain was obtained from a study of blood T cells in healthy people across ages. Alongside a J-beta primer mix, a sample-barcoded 5' primer served in a second PCR lasting roughly 7 to 12 cycles. A 12-random-nucleotide template-switch adaptor tagged each cDNA molecule. Each CDR3 protein gets one entry after TCRdb re-called the 5' RACE reads with MiXCR. The profile shows some 1.5 million distinct CDR3 sequences, approximately 43% of them singletons. The draw of peripheral blood yielded about 10 milliliters from each donor. Researchers report isolating at least 6 million PBMCs per sample. Samples each had at least 5 micrograms of total RNA extracted. The source of this sequence is a woman younger than 35 in good health. The source material was blood.

The CDR3 spells CASSPDGAPGNEQFF. CDR3 sequence (DNA): TGTGCCAGCAGTCCCGACGGCGCCCCGGGCAATGAGCAGTTCTTC. The chain has TRBV6-5 and TRBJ2-1; no clear D. Trimming stripped 5 bases from V and 6 bases from J, with 17 bases between. CDR1 and CDR2 from the germline V gene are MNHEY and SVGAGI. This CDR3 spans 15 amino acids.